The clone carrying this TCR beta chain was seen only a few times. The antigen is not known. Between the trimmed V and J ends, which lost 0 bases and 4 bases, there was a span of 12 bases. This CDR3 is built from 15 residues. Germline CDR1 and CDR2: GTSNPN and SVGIG (reference sequence). Amplification targeted TCR beta CDR3 regions from RNA transcripts. First-round RT-PCR of the TCR CDR3 relied on the HTBI primer set. MiXCR, run by TCRdb on the multiplex PCR reads, gives a single entry per CDR3 protein. The sample shows hundreds of thousands of distinct CDR3 sequences, 12% to 15% of them seen only once. These data come from a study of T cells in Graves' hyperthyroidism and ophthalmopathy. Across the study: At the time of initial diagnosis and before any treatment, peripheral blood was collected.

General observations from the study: Clonotypes that were expanded in thyroid above 0.001 mostly appeared in blood too. A model of 13 V-J features distinguished ophthalmopathy from stable hyperthyroidism.

Sequencing input: blood. The origin of this receptor is a woman aged 18-35 years with Graves' hyperthyroidism. V gene TRBV30 combines with J gene TRBJ2-2; D gene ambiguous. This chain's CDR3 is CAWSVPTVITGELFF. The CDR3 DNA sequence: TGTGCCTGGAGTGTACCCACAGTCATCACCGGGGAGCTGTTTTTT.